These T cell receptor beta chains were read from a single sample in a study of OX40 agonist ivuxolimab in advanced cancers. Assay used: immunoSEQ multiplex PCR; TCRdb lists only in-frame clones, some missing. The table lists some 80,000 clones, approximately 84% of them singletons. This specimen consisted of CD4+ or CD8+ T cells sorted from blood, obtained in a trial of the OX40 agonist ivuxolimab. Every receptor here comes from an adult with an advanced solid tumor such as melanoma, head and neck, liver or kidney cancer. Both conserved end residues are part of each CDR3. A D gene is named only where the DNA matches it firmly. Some rows have no size entry. The others give once, few or many, or a class for an expanded clone.

V	J	D	size	CDR3	DNA
TRBV5-5	TRBJ2-3	.	.	CASSLYLTDTQYF	TGTGCCAGCAGCTTGTACTTAACAGATACGCAGTATTTT
TRBV6-5	TRBJ1-2	.	.	CASSPRRTDNYGYTF	TGTGCCAGCAGTCCTCGGCGGACAGATAACTATGGCTACACCTTC
TRBV2	TRBJ1-1	.	once	CASSGWGGDTEAFF	TGTGCCAGCAGTGGGTGGGGTGGGGACACTGAAGCTTTCTTT
TRBV5-1	TRBJ1-4	.	.	CASSIGDANEKLFF	TGCGCCAGCAGCATTGGGGACGCTAATGAAAAACTGTTTTTT
TRBV5-7	TRBJ2-6	.	.	CASSLESSGANVLTF	TGTGCCAGCAGCTTGGAGTCCTCTGGGGCCAACGTCCTGACTTTC
TRBV20-1	TRBJ1-1	.	.	CSAQNTEAFF	TGCAGTGCTCAGAACACTGAAGCTTTCTTT
TRBV7-7	TRBJ2-7	.	.	CASSLNSGAGYEQYF	TGTGCCAGCAGCTTAAATTCTGGGGCCGGCTACGAGCAGTACTTC
TRBV10-3	TRBJ2-7	.	.	CAISPGTYEQYF	TGTGCCATCAGTCCGGGAACCTACGAGCAGTACTTC
TRBV14	TRBJ2-7	.	.	CASSQDIIREQYF	TGTGCCAGCAGCCAAGATATTATACGCGAGCAGTACTTC
TRBV30	TRBJ1-4	.	.	CAWSLLTNEKLFF	TGTGCCTGGAGTCTATTAACTAATGAAAAACTGTTTTTT
TRBV10-3	TRBJ1-1	.	once	CAISEYGEGNTEAFF	TGTGCCATCAGTGAGTATGGGGAGGGAAACACTGAAGCTTTCTTT
TRBV20-1	TRBJ2-2	.	once	CSAPGELFF	TGCAGTGCTCCCGGGGAGCTGTTTTTT
TRBV6-6	TRBJ2-3	TRBD1	.	CASSPRTGTDTQYF	TGTGCCAGCAGTCCACGGACAGGGACAGATACGCAGTATTTT
TRBV5-1	TRBJ2-5	TRBD2	few	CASSFLGLAGFVEGETQYF	TGCGCCAGCAGCTTCCTTGGGCTAGCGGGATTCGTTGAGGGAGAGACCCAGTACTTC
TRBV5-1	TRBJ2-3	TRBD2	.	CASSWAGLAADTQYF	TGCGCCAGCAGCTGGGCGGGACTAGCCGCAGATACGCAGTATTTT
TRBV6-5	TRBJ1-1	.	once	CASTLVGHLITAFF	TGTGCCAGCACCCTAGTGGGACACCTGATAACAGCTTTCTTT
TRBV19	TRBJ2-4	TRBD2	.	CASSPGGLAGLTAKNIQYF	TGTGCCAGTAGTCCCGGAGGACTAGCGGGGCTCACTGCCAAAAACATTCAGTACTTC
TRBV4-3	TRBJ2-7	.	.	CASSQFSVEQYF	TGCGCCAGCAGCCAATTTAGCGTAGAGCAGTACTTC
TRBV19	TRBJ2-4	TRBD2	.	CASSFRAGGLGIQYF	TGTGCCAGTAGTTTCAGAGCGGGGGGGCTCGGCATTCAGTACTTC
TRBV5-1	TRBJ2-1	TRBD2	.	CASSLVLLGGGVGHEQFF	TGCGCCAGCAGCTTGGTATTGCTCGGCGGGGGGGTCGGGCATGAGCAGTTCTTC
TRBV21-1	TRBJ1-2	.	.	CASSNGQLRRQVLNYGYTF	TGTGCCAGCAGCAACGGCCAGCTTCGACGACAGGTGCTGAACTATGGCTACACCTTC
TRBV5-1	TRBJ2-4	.	.	CASSLPGGGDIQYF	TGCGCCAGCAGCTTACCTGGAGGAGGGGACATTCAGTACTTC
TRBV5-1	TRBJ2-7	TRBD2	.	CASSSSGRSTYEQYF	TGCGCCAGCAGCTCTAGCGGGAGGTCGACCTACGAGCAGTACTTC
TRBV9	TRBJ2-1	.	.	CASSVSGLGYNEQFF	TGTGCCAGCAGCGTATCCGGCCTGGGCTACAATGAGCAGTTCTTC
TRBV6-1	TRBJ2-7	TRBD1	.	CASSDLQGIGYEQYF	TGTGCCAGCAGTGACCTACAGGGGATCGGCTACGAGCAGTACTTC
TRBV5-1	TRBJ1-1	TRBD1	.	CASSSGQLMNTEAFF	TGCGCCAGCAGCTCGGGACAGCTTATGAACACTGAAGCTTTCTTT
TRBV19	TRBJ1-2	.	.	CASSPPGGVASGYTF	TGTGCCAGTAGTCCACCAGGAGGGGTCGCGAGTGGCTACACCTTC
TRBV4-1	TRBJ2-1	TRBD2	.	CASSQQLLAGRGYNEQFF	TGCGCCAGCAGCCAGCAACTCTTAGCGGGTCGGGGCTACAATGAGCAGTTCTTC
TRBV7-8	TRBJ1-6	.	.	CASRERANSPLHF	TGTGCCAGCAGAGAGAGAGCGAATTCACCCCTCCACTTT
TRBV30	TRBJ1-6	.	.	CALESGTPYRAPKVGSYNSPLHF	TGTGCCTTGGAATCCGGGACACCTTATAGAGCTCCTAAGGTAGGGTCCTATAATTCACCCCTCCACTTT
TRBV2	TRBJ2-2	.	.	CASLQGSVASTGELFF	TGTGCCAGCCTCCAGGGTAGCGTAGCGTCTACCGGGGAGCTGTTTTTT
TRBV4-1	TRBJ2-7	.	few	CASSQDWPGTSYEQYF	TGCGCCAGCAGCCAAGATTGGCCAGGTACGTCCTACGAGCAGTACTTC